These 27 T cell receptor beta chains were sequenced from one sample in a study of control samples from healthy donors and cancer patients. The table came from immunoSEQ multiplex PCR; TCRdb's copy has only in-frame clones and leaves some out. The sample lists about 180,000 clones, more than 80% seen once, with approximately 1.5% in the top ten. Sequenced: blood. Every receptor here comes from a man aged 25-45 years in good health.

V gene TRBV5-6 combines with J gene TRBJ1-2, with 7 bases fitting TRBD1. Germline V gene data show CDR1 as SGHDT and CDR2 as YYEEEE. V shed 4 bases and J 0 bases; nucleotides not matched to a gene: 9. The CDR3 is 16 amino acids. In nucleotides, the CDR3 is TGTGCCAGCAGCGCCCTCTACAGGGGAGCTAACTATGGCTACACCTTC. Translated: CASSALYRGANYGYTF.

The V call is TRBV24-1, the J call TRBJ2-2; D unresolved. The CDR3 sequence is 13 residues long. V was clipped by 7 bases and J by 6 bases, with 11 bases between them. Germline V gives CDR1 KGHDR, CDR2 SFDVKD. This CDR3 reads CATSRPPAGELFF. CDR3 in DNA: TGTGCCACCAGCCGACCTCCGGCCGGGGAGCTGTTTTTT.

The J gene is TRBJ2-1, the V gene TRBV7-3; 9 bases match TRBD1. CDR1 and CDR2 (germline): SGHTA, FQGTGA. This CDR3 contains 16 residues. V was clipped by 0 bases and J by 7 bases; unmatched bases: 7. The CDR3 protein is CASSLTGGQGWNEQFF. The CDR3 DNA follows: TGTGCCAGCAGCTTAACGGGCGGACAGGGGTGGAATGAGCAGTTCTTC.

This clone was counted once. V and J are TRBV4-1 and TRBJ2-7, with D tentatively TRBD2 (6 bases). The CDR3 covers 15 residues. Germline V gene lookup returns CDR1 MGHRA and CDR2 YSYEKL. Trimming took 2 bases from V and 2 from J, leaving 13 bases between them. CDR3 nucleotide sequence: TGCGCCAGCAGCCAAACCGGGACTGGAACCTACGAGCAGTACTTC. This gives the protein CASSQTGTGTYEQYF.

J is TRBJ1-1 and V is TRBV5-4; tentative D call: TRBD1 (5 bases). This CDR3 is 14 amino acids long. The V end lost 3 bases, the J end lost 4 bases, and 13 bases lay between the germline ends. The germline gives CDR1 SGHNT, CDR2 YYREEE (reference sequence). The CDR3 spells CASSWTGGSTEAFF. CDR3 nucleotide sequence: TGTGCCAGCAGCTGGACCGGGGGGAGCACTGAAGCTTTCTTT.

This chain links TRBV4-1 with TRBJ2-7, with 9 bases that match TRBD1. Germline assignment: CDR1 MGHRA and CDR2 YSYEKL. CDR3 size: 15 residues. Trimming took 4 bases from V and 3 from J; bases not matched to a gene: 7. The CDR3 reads CASSPTGTGHYEQYF. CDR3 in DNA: TGCGCCAGCAGCCCAACCGGGACAGGGCACTACGAGCAGTACTTC.

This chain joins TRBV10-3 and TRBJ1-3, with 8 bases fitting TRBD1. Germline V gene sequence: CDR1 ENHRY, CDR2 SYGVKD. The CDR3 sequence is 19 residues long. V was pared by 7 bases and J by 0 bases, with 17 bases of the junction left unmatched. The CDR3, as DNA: TGTGCCATCACCCTAAAGCCCGCCACAGGGGGTCCCTCTGGAAACACCATATATTTT. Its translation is CAITLKPATGGPSGNTIYF.

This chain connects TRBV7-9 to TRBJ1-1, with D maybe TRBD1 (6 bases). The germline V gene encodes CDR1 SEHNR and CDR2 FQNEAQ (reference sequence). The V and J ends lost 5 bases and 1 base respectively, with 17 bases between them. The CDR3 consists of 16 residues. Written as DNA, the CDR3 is TGTGCCAGCAGCCCGGAGAGGGGGAGCAGGAACACTGAAGCTTTCTTT. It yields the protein CASSPERGSRNTEAFF.

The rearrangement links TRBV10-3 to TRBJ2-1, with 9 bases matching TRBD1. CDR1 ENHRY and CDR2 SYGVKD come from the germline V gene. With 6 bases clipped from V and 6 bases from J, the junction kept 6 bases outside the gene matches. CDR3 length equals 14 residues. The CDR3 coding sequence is TGTGCCATCAGGGGACAGGGCCCACCCAATGAGCAGTTCTTC. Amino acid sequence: CAIRGQGPPNEQFF.

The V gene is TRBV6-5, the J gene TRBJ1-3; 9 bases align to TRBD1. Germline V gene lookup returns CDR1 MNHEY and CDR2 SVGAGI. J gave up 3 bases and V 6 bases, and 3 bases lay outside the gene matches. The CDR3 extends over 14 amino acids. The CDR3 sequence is CASRGQGLGNTIYF. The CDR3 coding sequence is TGTGCCAGCAGGGGACAGGGACTTGGAAACACCATATATTTT.

CDR3 loop: CASSKPRTGNYEQYF. The CDR3 DNA follows: TGTGCCAGCAGTAAGCCTCGGACAGGGAACTACGAGCAGTACTTC. The V gene is TRBV6-2 or TRBV6-3, the J gene TRBJ2-7; 8 bases match TRBD1. Germline CDR1 and CDR2: MNHEY and SVGEGT. The CDR3 extends over 15 amino acids. Trimming cost V 5 bases and J 3 bases; bases outside gene matches: 9.

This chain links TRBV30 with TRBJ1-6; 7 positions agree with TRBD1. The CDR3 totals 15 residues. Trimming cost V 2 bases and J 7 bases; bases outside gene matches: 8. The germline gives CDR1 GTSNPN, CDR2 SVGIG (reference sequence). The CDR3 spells CAWSWSGTENSPLHF. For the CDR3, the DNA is TGTGCCTGGAGTTGGTCCGGGACAGAGAATTCACCCCTCCACTTT.

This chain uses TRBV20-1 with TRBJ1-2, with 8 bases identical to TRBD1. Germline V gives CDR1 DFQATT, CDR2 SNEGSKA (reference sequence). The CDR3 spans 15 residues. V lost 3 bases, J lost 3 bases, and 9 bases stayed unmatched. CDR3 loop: CSASEGQARDYGYTF. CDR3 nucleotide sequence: TGCAGTGCTAGTGAGGGACAGGCCCGAGACTATGGCTACACCTTC.

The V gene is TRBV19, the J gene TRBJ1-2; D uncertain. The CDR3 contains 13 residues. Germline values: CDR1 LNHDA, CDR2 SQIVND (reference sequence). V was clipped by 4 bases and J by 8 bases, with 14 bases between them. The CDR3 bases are TGTGCCAGTAGTAGTGGGCTCATTTGGGGCTACACCTTC. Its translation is CASSSGLIWGYTF.

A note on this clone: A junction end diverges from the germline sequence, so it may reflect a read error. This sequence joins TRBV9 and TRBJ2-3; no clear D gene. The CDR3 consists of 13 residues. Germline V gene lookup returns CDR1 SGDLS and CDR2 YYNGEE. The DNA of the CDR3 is TGTGCCAGCGGCGTATGGAACACAGATACGCAGTATTTT. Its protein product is CASGVWNTDTQYF.

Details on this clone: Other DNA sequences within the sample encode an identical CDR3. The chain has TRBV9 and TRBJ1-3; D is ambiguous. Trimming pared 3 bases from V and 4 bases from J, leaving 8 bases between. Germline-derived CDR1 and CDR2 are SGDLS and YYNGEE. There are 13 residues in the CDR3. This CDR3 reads CASSGSSGNTIYF. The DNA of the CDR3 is TGTGCCAGCAGCGGGTCTTCGGGAAACACCATATATTTT.

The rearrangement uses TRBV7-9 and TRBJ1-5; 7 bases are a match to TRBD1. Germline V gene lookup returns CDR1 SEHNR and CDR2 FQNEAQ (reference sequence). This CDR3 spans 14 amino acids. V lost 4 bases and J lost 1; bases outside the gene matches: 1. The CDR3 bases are TGTGCCAGCAGCTCGGGACAGAGCAATCAGCCCCAGCATTTT. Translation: CASSSGQSNQPQHF.

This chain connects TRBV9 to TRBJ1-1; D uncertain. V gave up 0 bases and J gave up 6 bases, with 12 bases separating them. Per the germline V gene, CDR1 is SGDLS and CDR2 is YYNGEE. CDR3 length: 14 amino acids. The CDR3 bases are TGTGCCAGCAGCGTAGGGGCGACGGAGGCTGAAGCTTTCTTT. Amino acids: CASSVGATEAEAFF.

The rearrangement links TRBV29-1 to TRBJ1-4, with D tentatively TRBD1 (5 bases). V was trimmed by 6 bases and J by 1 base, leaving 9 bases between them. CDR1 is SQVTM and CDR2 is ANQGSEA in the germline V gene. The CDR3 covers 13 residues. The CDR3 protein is CSVTDRTNEKLFF. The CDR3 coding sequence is TGCAGCGTCACAGACAGAACTAATGAAAAACTGTTTTTT.

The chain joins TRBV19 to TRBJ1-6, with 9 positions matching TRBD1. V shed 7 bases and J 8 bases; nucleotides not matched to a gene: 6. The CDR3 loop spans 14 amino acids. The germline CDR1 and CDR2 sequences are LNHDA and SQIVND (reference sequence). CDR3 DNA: TGTGCCAGTACCCCGGGACAGGGCGATTCACCCCTCCACTTT. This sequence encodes CASTPGQGDSPLHF.

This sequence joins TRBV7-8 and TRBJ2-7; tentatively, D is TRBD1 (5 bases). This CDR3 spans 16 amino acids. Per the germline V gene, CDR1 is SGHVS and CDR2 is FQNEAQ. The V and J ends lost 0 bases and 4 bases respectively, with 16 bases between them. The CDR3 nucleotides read TGTGCCAGCAGCTTAGCCGGACCCTTAGGGGCATACGAGCAGTACTTC. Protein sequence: CASSLAGPLGAYEQYF.

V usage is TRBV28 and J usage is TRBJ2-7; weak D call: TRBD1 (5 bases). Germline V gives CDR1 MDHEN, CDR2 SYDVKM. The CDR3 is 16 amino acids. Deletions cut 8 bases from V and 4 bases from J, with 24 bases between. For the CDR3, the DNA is TGTGCCAGCGTTCCGACACGCAGGGATTTGGCGTACGAGCAGTACTTC. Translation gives CASVPTRRDLAYEQYF. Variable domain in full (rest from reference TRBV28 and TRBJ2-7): DVKVTQSSRYLVKRTGEKVFLECVQDMDHENMFWYRQDPGLGLRLIYFSYDVKMKEKGDIPEGYSVSREKKERFSLILESASTNQTSMYLCASVPTRRDLAYEQYFGPGTRLTVT.

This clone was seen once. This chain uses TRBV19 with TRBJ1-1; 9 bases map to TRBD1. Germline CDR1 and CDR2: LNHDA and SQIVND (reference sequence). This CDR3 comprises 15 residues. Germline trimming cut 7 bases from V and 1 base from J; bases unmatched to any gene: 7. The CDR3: CASNPPDRGNTEAFF. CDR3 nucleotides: TGTGCCAGTAACCCCCCGGACAGGGGGAACACTGAAGCTTTCTTT.

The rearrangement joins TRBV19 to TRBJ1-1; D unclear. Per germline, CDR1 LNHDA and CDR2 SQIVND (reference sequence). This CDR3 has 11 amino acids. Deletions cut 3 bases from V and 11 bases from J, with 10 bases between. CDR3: CASSMAGRAFF. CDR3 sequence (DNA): TGTGCCAGTAGTATGGCTGGGAGGGCTTTCTTT.

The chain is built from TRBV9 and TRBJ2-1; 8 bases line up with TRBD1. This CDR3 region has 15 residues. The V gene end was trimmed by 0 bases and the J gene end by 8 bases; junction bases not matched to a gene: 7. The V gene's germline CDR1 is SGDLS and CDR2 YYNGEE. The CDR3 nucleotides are TGTGCCAGCAGCGTAGGGCAGGGGGCGATCCATGAGCAGTTCTTC. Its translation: CASSVGQGAIHEQFF. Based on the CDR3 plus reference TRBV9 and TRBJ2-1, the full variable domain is DSGVTQTPKHLITATGQRVTLRCSPRSGDLSVYWYQQSLDQGLQFLIQYYNGEERAKGNILERFSAQQFPDLHSELNLSSLELGDSALYFCASSVGQGAIHEQFFGPGTRLTVL.

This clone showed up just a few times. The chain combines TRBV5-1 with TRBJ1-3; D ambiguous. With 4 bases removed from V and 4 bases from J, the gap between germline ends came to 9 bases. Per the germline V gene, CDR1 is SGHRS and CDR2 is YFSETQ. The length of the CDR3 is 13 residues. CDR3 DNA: TGCGCCAGCAGCCCCCTCGGGGGAAACACCATATATTTT. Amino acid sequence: CASSPLGGNTIYF.

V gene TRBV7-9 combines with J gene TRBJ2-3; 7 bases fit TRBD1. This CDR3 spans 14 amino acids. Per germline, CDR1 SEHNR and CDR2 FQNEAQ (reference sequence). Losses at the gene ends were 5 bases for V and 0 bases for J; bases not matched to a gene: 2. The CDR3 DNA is TGTGCCAGCAGCCGGGACAGCAGCACAGATACGCAGTATTTT. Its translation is CASSRDSSTDTQYF.